The 14 T cell receptor beta chains listed next were all sequenced from one sample in a study of T cells in Graves' hyperthyroidism and ophthalmopathy. There were TCR beta CDR3 regions amplified from RNA transcripts. An initial round of RT-PCR targeting the TCR CDR3 relied on the HTBI primer set. Each CDR3 protein is one row after TCRdb ran MiXCR on the multiplex PCR reads. The table includes 350,000 to 450,000 distinct CDR3 sequences, about 14% detected once. Sequencing was done on a sample of blood. The receptor set was obtained from a woman aged 60-70 years with Graves' hyperthyroidism.

Only a few counts were recorded for this clonotype. The chain joins TRBV4-2 to TRBJ1-2; 8 bases line up with TRBD1. After removal of 1 base from V and 6 bases from J, the junction contained 13 bases not matched to a gene. The CDR3 is 17 residues long. The germline CDR1 and CDR2 sequences are LGHNA and YNFKEQ. CDR3 residues: CASSQAGQGAGGDGYTF. In DNA form, the CDR3 reads TGTGCCAGCAGCCAAGCAGGGCAGGGGGCAGGGGGTGATGGCTACACCTTC.

This clonotype was observed at least ten times. The chain has TRBV27 and TRBJ1-2, with a tentative D call TRBD1 (6 bases). This CDR3 spans 14 amino acids. Germline CDR1 and CDR2: MNHEY and SMNVEV (reference sequence). Trimming took off 2 bases at V and 4 bases at J, with 11 bases between the two ends. In DNA form, the CDR3 reads TGTGCCAGCAGTTTAAGGGGGGCGCGCTATGGCTACACCTTC. This codes for CASSLRGARYGYTF.

This clonotype was observed many times. This chain links TRBV24-1 with TRBJ2-5; 14 bases match TRBD2. Germline V gene data show CDR1 as KGHDR and CDR2 as SFDVKD. CDR3 length: 15 residues. With V trimmed by 5 bases and J by 5 bases, 3 bases remained unmatched. CDR3 protein: CATSAGLAGVETQYF. The CDR3 DNA reads TGTGCCACCAGTGCGGGACTAGCGGGAGTGGAGACCCAGTACTTC.

The V and J genes are TRBV19 and TRBJ1-4; D is undetermined. Trimming left V 10 bases short and J 0 bases short, with 15 bases between. Germline lookup yields CDR1 LNHDA and CDR2 SQIVND (reference sequence). The CDR3 runs 15 residues. Here the CDR3 DNA reads TGTGCCACCCTGGGTCGGGGTGCAACTAATGAAAAACTGTTTTTT. As protein: CATLGRGATNEKLFF.

The rearrangement uses TRBV6-2 or TRBV6-3 and TRBJ1-1, with no clear D. CDR1 is MNHEY and CDR2 is SVGEGT in the germline V gene. The CDR3 runs to 14 residues. V lost 5 bases to trimming and J lost 2 bases, with 12 bases between them. This CDR3 reads CASSALVGNTEAFF. The CDR3 DNA sequence: TGTGCCAGCAGTGCATTAGTGGGCAACACTGAAGCTTTCTTT.

Ten or more counts support this clonotype. The chain has TRBV27 and TRBJ2-1; 14 bases are a match to TRBD2. The germline gives CDR1 MNHEY, CDR2 SMNVEV (reference sequence). V was pared by 6 bases and J by 7 bases, with 8 bases of the junction left unmatched. The CDR3 is made up of 16 amino acids. This CDR3 is CASRTAGLAGANEQFF. In DNA, the CDR3 is TGTGCCAGCAGGACCGCGGGACTAGCGGGAGCGAATGAGCAGTTCTTC.

The chain recombines TRBV27 with TRBJ1-5, with D unclear. Germline values: CDR1 MNHEY, CDR2 SMNVEV (reference sequence). This CDR3 is built from 15 residues. Trimming stripped 2 bases from V and 0 bases from J, with 8 bases between. Here the CDR3 reads CASSLGRYSNQPQHF. As DNA, the CDR3 is TGTGCCAGCAGTTTAGGACGGTATAGCAATCAGCCCCAGCATTTT.

The V and J genes are TRBV29-1 and TRBJ2-7; D not resolved. The CDR3 length is 11 residues. The germline CDR1 and CDR2 sequences are SQVTM and ANQGSEA. Between the trimmed V and J ends, which lost 4 bases and 2 bases, there was a span of 6 bases. CDR3 DNA sequence: TGCAGCGTTGGGGTAGCCTACGAGCAGTACTTC. It codes for CSVGVAYEQYF.

This clonotype was counted many times. The chain couples TRBV27 to TRBJ2-1, with TRBD2 matching over 11 bases. Losses at the gene ends were 2 bases for V and 4 bases for J; bases not matched to a gene: 7. The CDR3 is 17 residues long. Germline lookup yields CDR1 MNHEY and CDR2 SMNVEV (reference sequence). Written as DNA, the CDR3 is TGTGCCAGCAGTTTACTTAGCGGGAGGGACCTATACAATGAGCAGTTCTTC. Its protein product is CASSLLSGRDLYNEQFF.

This chain uses TRBV25-1 with TRBJ1-2; D is undetermined. CDR1 is MGHDK, CDR2 SYGVNS, per germline. V lost 4 bases and J 4 bases, leaving 10 bases between the germline ends. The CDR3 is made up of 13 amino acids. CDR3 sequence: CASSVAVGYGYTF. CDR3 in DNA: TGTGCCAGCAGTGTCGCAGTCGGCTATGGCTACACCTTC.

This clonotype was found many times. The chain has TRBV6-5 and TRBJ2-3; the D gene is possibly TRBD2 (7 bases). V lost 0 bases to trimming and J lost 1 base, with 23 bases between them. The germline CDR1 and CDR2 sequences are MNHEY and SVGAGI. CDR3 length equals 20 residues. CDR3 in DNA: TGTGCCAGCAGTTACTCGCCCGCTTATGTGGTCGGGGGGCGCACAGATACGCAGTATTTT. Amino acids: CASSYSPAYVVGGRTDTQYF.

This clonotype was counted many times. The gene calls are TRBV30 and TRBJ1-4, with D uncertain. Germline CDR1 reads GTSNPN; CDR2 reads SVGIG (reference sequence). The length of the CDR3 is 13 residues. V shed 1 base and J shed 5 bases, with 8 bases lying between them. The CDR3 nucleotides read TGTGCCTGGAGTGCATACTCCAATGAAAAACTGTTTTTT. This encodes CAWSAYSNEKLFF.

The chain couples TRBV9 to TRBJ1-1, with 12 nucleotides matching TRBD1. V lost 3 bases to trimming and J lost 0 bases; unmatched junction nucleotides: 12. The germline V gene encodes CDR1 SGDLS and CDR2 YYNGEE. This CDR3 comprises 19 residues. The CDR3 loop reads CASSAESGTGGGMNTEAFF. The CDR3 nucleotides read TGTGCCAGCAGCGCAGAATCCGGGACAGGGGGCGGAATGAACACTGAAGCTTTCTTT.

This clonotype appeared many times. The chain uses TRBV11-3 and TRBJ1-4; D gene ambiguous. Germline values: CDR1 SGHNT, CDR2 YENEEA. V dropped 1 base and J dropped 5 bases, with 11 bases sitting between them. This CDR3 is 15 amino acids long. CDR3 nucleotides: TGTGCCAGCAGCTTAGCTGAGACGGGGAATGAAAAACTGTTTTTT. It translates to CASSLAETGNEKLFF.